Below, 21 T cell receptor beta chains from the same sample are listed, as sequenced in a study of long-term antiretroviral therapy in people with HIV. Survey-level resolution applied to immunoSEQ assay v3.0. Using immunoSEQ multiplex PCR, the repertoire was profiled, and TCRdb retains in-frame clones only, with some absent. The table lists 10,000 or so clones, approximately 80% of them singletons. Here the sequenced sample was unsorted PBMCs, taken 0.7 years after starting antiretroviral therapy. These receptors all come from a man in his forties or fifties with HIV.

V usage is TRBV5-4 and J usage is TRBJ2-7; the D gene could be TRBD1 or TRBD2 (5 bases each). This CDR3 contains 13 residues. Trimming pared 3 bases from V and 6 bases from J, leaving 13 bases between. CDR1 and CDR2 from the germline V gene are SGHNT and YYREEE (reference sequence). This chain's CDR3 is CASSSRDPIEQYF. The CDR3 DNA reads TGTGCCAGCAGCTCCCGGGACCCCATCGAGCAGTACTTC.

This clone was counted a single time. The CDR3 DNA is TGTGCCAGCAGCTCGGCGGGGTACGAGCAGTACTTC. It is translated as CASSSAGYEQYF. The chain is built from TRBV5-5 and TRBJ2-7; possible D gene TRBD2, 6 bases. V was shortened by 3 bases and J by 4 bases, with 8 bases between the two germline ends. Germline lookup yields CDR1 SGHKS and CDR2 YYEKEE (reference sequence). The CDR3 spans 12 residues.

The chain is built from TRBV28 and TRBJ2-3; D gene uncertain. Trimming stripped 6 bases from V and 3 bases from J, with 16 bases between. Germline CDR1 and CDR2: MDHEN and SYDVKM. The length of the CDR3 is 15 residues. The CDR3 DNA sequence: TGTGCCAGCAGCCCCCTCGGTCTTTCTACAGATACGCAGTATTTT. This sequence encodes CASSPLGLSTDTQYF.

This clone was detected a few times. The J gene is TRBJ2-7, the V gene TRBV12-5; no reliable D call. Germline CDR1 is LGHNT and CDR2 is FRNRAP. The CDR3 covers 15 residues. The germline V and J ends were trimmed by 1 base and 2 bases, with 12 bases remaining between them. CDR3 DNA sequence: TGTGCTAGTGGTTTGGACAGCTCCTACCCCTACGAGCAGTACTTC. It codes for CASGLDSSYPYEQYF.

The rearrangement links TRBV5-4 to TRBJ2-5; D is perhaps TRBD2 (5 bases). The CDR3 spans 13 residues. CDR1 and CDR2 (germline): SGHNT, YYREEE (reference sequence). V was pared by 2 bases and J by 5 bases, with 10 bases between. CDR3 in DNA: TGTGCCAGCAGCTTTCCTGGCGGGGAGACCCAGTACTTC. Translated: CASSFPGGETQYF.

V usage is TRBV6-6 and J usage is TRBJ2-7, with a possible D match to TRBD2 (6 bases). V was pared by 6 bases and J by 1 base, with 19 bases between. The CDR3 is made up of 16 amino acids. The germline V gene has CDR1 MNHNY and CDR2 SVGAGI (reference sequence). Here the CDR3 DNA reads TGTGCCAGCAGCCCTTCCCGTCAGGAGGGATCCTACGAGCAGTACTTC. Protein sequence: CASSPSRQEGSYEQYF.

The chain has TRBV5-8 and TRBJ1-1; possible D gene TRBD1, 5 bases. V was shortened by 6 bases and J by 1 base, with 13 bases between the two germline ends. From germline, CDR1 is SGHTS and CDR2 YDEGEE. CDR3 size: 14 residues. CDR3 amino acids: CASTLGLRNTEAFF. The CDR3 nucleotides are TGTGCCAGCACCCTGGGACTGAGGAACACTGAAGCTTTCTTT. Complete variable domain (other parts from reference TRBV5-8 and TRBJ1-1): EAGVTQSPTHLIKTRGQQATLRCSPISGHTSVYWYQQALGLGLQFLLWYDEGEERNRGNFPPRFSGRQFPNYSSELNVNALELEDSALYLCASTLGLRNTEAFFGQGTRLTVV.

In this sample, this clone turned up once. This chain's CDR3 is CASSQDMLAGNEQFF. CDR3 bases: TGCGCCAGCAGCCAAGATATGCTAGCGGGAAATGAGCAGTTCTTC. V usage is TRBV4-3 and J usage is TRBJ2-1, with 9 bases that match TRBD2. Germline trimming cut 0 bases from V and 7 bases from J; bases unmatched to any gene: 4. This CDR3 spans 15 amino acids. Germline V gene lookup returns CDR1 LGHNA and CDR2 YSLEER.

The chain uses TRBV6-6 and TRBJ2-1; no clear D gene. Germline V gene data show CDR1 as MNHNY and CDR2 as SVGAGI (reference sequence). The CDR3 totals 11 residues. The V end was cut by 8 bases, the J end by 2 bases, with 4 bases between. The CDR3 DNA reads as TGTGCCAGCGCAGCCTACAATGAGCAGTTCTTC. It specifies CASAAYNEQFF.

This clone was observed a few times. The rearrangement uses TRBV12-5 and TRBJ1-5; the D gene is possibly TRBD1 (6 bases). The germline CDR1 and CDR2 sequences are LGHNT and FRNRAP. V was pared by 3 bases and J by 2 bases, with 17 bases between. The length of the CDR3 is 17 residues. In DNA, the CDR3 is TGTGCTAGTGGTTTTCCGCCGCAGGGGAAGGGCAATCAGCCCCAGCATTTT. Protein product: CASGFPPQGKGNQPQHF.

The V call is TRBV15, the J call TRBJ2-2; D is unclear. Deletions cut 5 bases from V and 3 bases from J, with 10 bases between. Germline CDR1 reads LNHNV; CDR2 reads YYDKDF (reference sequence). The CDR3 has 14 amino acids. The CDR3: CATSFVADTGELFF. CDR3 sequence (DNA): TGTGCCACCAGCTTCGTGGCGGACACCGGGGAGCTGTTTTTT.

The chain couples TRBV5-4 to TRBJ2-7; D unclear. V was clipped by 2 bases and J by 2 bases, with 14 bases between them. CDR1 and CDR2 (germline): SGHNT, YYREEE (reference sequence). CDR3 size: 15 residues. As DNA, the CDR3 is TGTGCCAGCAGCTTCAACAGCCGTCTCGCCTACGAGCAGTACTTC. It yields the protein CASSFNSRLAYEQYF.

The chain combines TRBV11-2 with TRBJ1-4; D unclear. Trimming took 0 bases from V and 8 from J, leaving 10 bases between them. Germline V gene lookup returns CDR1 SGHAT and CDR2 FQNNGV. CDR3 size: 14 residues. The DNA for the CDR3 is TGTGCCAGCAGCTTAGATCGGGGAAGGGAAAAACTGTTTTTT. Its protein product is CASSLDRGREKLFF.

This sequence joins TRBV27 and TRBJ2-3; D remains unclear. Germline V gene data show CDR1 as MNHEY and CDR2 as SMNVEV (reference sequence). V dropped 2 bases and J dropped 11 bases, with 14 bases sitting between them. This CDR3 spans 13 amino acids. CDR3 loop: CASSLKKAWGQYF. In DNA form, the CDR3 reads TGTGCCAGCAGTTTAAAAAAAGCCTGGGGGCAGTATTTT.

The chain has TRBV29-1 and TRBJ1-1; TRBD1 matches 8 bases. This CDR3 has 13 residues. Trimming removed 4 bases from V and 1 base from J; junction bases left unmatched: 2. The V gene's germline CDR1 is SQVTM and CDR2 ANQGSEA. The CDR3: CSVGRGQNTEAFF. CDR3 DNA: TGCAGCGTTGGCAGGGGGCAGAACACTGAAGCTTTCTTT.

This clone came up a few times. V usage is TRBV5-4 and J usage is TRBJ2-7; 7 bases align to TRBD2. CDR1 is SGHNT, CDR2 YYREEE, per germline (reference sequence). CDR3 length: 14 residues. Trimming cost V 4 bases and J 2 bases; bases outside gene matches: 6. CDR3 region: CASSVTGTTYEQYF. The DNA of the CDR3 is TGTGCCAGCAGCGTTACCGGGACTACCTACGAGCAGTACTTC.

The chain's CDR3 is CASSYSLAGGNEQYF. The CDR3 nucleotides read TGTGCCAGCAGTTACTCACTAGCGGGAGGGAACGAGCAGTACTTC. This chain connects TRBV6-5 to TRBJ2-7; 13 bases line up with TRBD2. From germline, CDR1 is MNHEY and CDR2 SVGAGI. This CDR3 is built from 15 residues. V lost 0 bases, J lost 5 bases, and 1 base stayed unmatched.

This clone is classed as medium-sized (0.01 to 0.1%). V is TRBV7-2 and J is TRBJ2-1, with 12 bases matching TRBD2. This CDR3 is 17 amino acids long. CDR1 and CDR2 (germline): SGHTA, FQGNSA. J was trimmed by 6 bases and V by 4 bases; bases with no gene match: 10. DNA for the CDR3: TGTGCCAGCAGCTCGAGCCCATCTAGCGGGAGGGCCAATGAGCAGTTCTTC. This sequence encodes CASSSSPSSGRANEQFF.

The chain is built from TRBV5-6 and TRBJ2-1; 7 nucleotides line up with TRBD2. This CDR3 has 16 amino acids. Germline CDR1 is SGHDT and CDR2 is YYEEEE. With V trimmed by 0 bases and J by 0 bases, 3 bases remained unmatched. Here the CDR3 reads CASSLGRGSSYNEQFF. The CDR3 DNA is TGTGCCAGCAGCTTGGGGCGGGGGAGCTCCTACAATGAGCAGTTCTTC.

This chain links TRBV5-6 with TRBJ1-4, with TRBD1 as a possible D gene (5 bases). CDR3 size: 12 residues. V lost 3 bases and J 5 bases, leaving 5 bases between the germline ends. Germline-derived CDR1 and CDR2 are SGHDT and YYEEEE. The CDR3 DNA reads TGTGCCAGCAGCTGGGGGAATGAAAAACTGTTTTTT. It codes for CASSWGNEKLFF.

The chain links TRBV29-1 to TRBJ1-1; TRBD1 agrees at 7 bases. Germline trimming cut 4 bases from V and 2 bases from J; bases unmatched to any gene: 10. The CDR3 sequence is 15 residues long. CDR1 is SQVTM, CDR2 ANQGSEA, per germline. CDR3 nucleotides: TGCAGCGTTGGATTCTTCGACAGGGTTAACACTGAAGCTTTCTTT. Its translation: CSVGFFDRVNTEAFF.